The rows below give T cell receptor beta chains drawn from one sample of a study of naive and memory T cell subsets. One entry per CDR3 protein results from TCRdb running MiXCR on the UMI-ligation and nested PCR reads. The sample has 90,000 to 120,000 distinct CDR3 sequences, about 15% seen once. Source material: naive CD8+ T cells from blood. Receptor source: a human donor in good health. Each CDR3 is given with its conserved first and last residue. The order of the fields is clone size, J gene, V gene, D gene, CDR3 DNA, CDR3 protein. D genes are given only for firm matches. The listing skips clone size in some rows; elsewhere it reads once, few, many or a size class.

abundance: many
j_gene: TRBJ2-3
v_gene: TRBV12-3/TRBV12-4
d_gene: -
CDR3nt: TGTGCCAGCAGTTTTGGCACAGATACGCAGTATTTT
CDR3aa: CASSFGTDTQYF

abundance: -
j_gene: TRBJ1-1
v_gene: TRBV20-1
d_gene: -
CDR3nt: TGCAGTGCTAGTGACACGAACACTGAAGCTTTCTTT
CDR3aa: CSASDTNTEAFF

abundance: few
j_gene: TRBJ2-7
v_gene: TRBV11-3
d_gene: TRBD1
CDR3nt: TGTGCCAGCAGCTCCAATTCAGGGACAGGGGTTTACGAGCAGTACTTC
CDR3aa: CASSSNSGTGVYEQYF

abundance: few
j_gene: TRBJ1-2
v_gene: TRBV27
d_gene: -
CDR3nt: TGTGCCAGCAGTTTTACGGGGGAAGTGGCTTATGGCTACACCTTC
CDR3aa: CASSFTGEVAYGYTF

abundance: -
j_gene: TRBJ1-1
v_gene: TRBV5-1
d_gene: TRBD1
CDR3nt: TGCGCCAGCAGCTGGACAGGGAGGACTGAAGCTTTCTTT
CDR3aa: CASSWTGRTEAFF

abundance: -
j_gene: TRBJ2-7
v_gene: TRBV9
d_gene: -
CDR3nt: TGTGCCAGCAGCGTAGGACGCACACCCTACGAGCAGTACTTC
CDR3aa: CASSVGRTPYEQYF

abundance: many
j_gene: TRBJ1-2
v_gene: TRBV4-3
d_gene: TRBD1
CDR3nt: TGCGCCAGCAGCCAATCCCCTAGGACAGGGAACTATGGCTACACCTTC
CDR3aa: CASSQSPRTGNYGYTF

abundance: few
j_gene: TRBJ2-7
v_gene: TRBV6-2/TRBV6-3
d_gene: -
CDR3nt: TGTGCCAGCAGGCCCACCCTCCGGGGCCGCGAGCAGTACTTC
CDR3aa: CASRPTLRGREQYF

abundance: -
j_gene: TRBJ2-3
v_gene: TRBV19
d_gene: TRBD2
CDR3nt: TGTGCCAGTAGACTGTTCGCGGGAGGAGATACGCAGTATTTT
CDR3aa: CASRLFAGGDTQYF

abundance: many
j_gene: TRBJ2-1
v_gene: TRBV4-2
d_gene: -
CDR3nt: TGTGCCAGCAGCCAAGATCTAGGTGAGCAGTTCTTC
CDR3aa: CASSQDLGEQFF

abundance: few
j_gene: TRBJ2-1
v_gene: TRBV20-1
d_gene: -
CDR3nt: TGCAGTGCTAGAGTCAGGGGGGGGGGGCCCCAGGATGAGCAGTTCTTC
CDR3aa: CSARVRGGGPQDEQFF

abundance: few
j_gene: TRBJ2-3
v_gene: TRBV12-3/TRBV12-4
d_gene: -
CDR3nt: TGTGCCAGCGAGGGACGCAGCACAGATACGCAGTATTTT
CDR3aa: CASEGRSTDTQYF

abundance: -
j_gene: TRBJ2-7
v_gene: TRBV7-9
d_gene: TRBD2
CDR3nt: TGTGCCAGCAGCTCATCGGGGACTAGCGGGGGACCCTACGAGCAGTACTTC
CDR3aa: CASSSSGTSGGPYEQYF

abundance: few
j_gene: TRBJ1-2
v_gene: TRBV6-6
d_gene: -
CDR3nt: TGTGCCAGCAGGGACGGTGAAGTCTACACCTTC
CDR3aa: CASRDGEVYTF

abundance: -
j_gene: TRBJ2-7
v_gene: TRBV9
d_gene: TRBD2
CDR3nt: TGTGCCAGCAGCCCGCGGACTAGCGGGAGTTCGACCTACGAGCAGTACTTC
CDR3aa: CASSPRTSGSSTYEQYF

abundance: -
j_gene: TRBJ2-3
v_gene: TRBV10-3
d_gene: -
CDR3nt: TGTGCCATCAGTAAGTCTAGCACAGATACGCAGTATTTT
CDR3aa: CAISKSSTDTQYF

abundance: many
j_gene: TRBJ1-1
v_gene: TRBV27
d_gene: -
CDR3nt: TGTGCCAGCAGTGGAGGACAAGAAGCTTTCTTT
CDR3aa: CASSGGQEAFF

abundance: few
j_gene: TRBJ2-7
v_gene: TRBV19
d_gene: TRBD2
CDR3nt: TGTGCCAGTAGTACCCCGGGACTATCCTACGAGCAGTACTTC
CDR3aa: CASSTPGLSYEQYF

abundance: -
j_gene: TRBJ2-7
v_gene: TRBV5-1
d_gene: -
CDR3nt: TGCGCCAGCAGCTTGGCCGGGGAGATTTCCTACGAGCAGTACTTC
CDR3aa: CASSLAGEISYEQYF

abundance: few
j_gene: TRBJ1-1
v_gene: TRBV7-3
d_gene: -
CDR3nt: TGTGCCAGCAGCTTACCCGACAGGAACACTGAAGCTTTCTTT
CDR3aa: CASSLPDRNTEAFF

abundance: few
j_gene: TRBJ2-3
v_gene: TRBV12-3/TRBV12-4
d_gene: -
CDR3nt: TGTGCCAGCAGTTGGGCCCTAACCCCGGGGTACACGCAGTATTTT
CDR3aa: CASSWALTPGYTQYF

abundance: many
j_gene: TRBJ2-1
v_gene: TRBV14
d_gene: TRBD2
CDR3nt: TGTGCCAGCAGCCCAGTCGGACTAGCGGCATACAATGAGCAGTTCTTC
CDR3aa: CASSPVGLAAYNEQFF

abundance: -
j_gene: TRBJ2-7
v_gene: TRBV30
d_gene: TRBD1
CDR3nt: TGTGCCGGGGGCTGGGACAGTAACTACGAGCAGTACTTC
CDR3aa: CAGGWDSNYEQYF

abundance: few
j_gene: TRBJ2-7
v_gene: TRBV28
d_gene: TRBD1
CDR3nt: TGTGCCAGCAGTGTAGGGACAGGGGTCTCCTACGAGCAGTACTTC
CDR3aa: CASSVGTGVSYEQYF

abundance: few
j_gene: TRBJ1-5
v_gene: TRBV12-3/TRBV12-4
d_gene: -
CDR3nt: TGTGCCAGCAGTTTTCCGGGAGCGGGTCAGCCCCAGCATTTT
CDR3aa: CASSFPGAGQPQHF

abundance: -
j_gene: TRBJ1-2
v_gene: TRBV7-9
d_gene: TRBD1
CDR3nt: TGTGCCAGCAGCTTGTCGGGACAGAACTATGGCTACACCTTC
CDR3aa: CASSLSGQNYGYTF

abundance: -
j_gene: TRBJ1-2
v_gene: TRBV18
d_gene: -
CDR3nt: TGTGCCAGCTCACCAAAGGTACAGGAGGACTATGGCTACACCTTC
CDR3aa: CASSPKVQEDYGYTF